This T cell receptor (beta chain) stems from a study of cytomegalovirus exposure and HLA in healthy donors. Study-wide findings and caveats: In an earlier analysis, in some 500 donors, most V segments appeared productive either ~87% or ~30% of the time.

It was with 60 Vbeta and 13 Jbeta primers that the PCR ran. Assay used: immunoSEQ multiplex PCR; TCRdb lists only in-frame clones, some missing. Here the sample spans 130,000 to 150,000 clones, around two thirds being singletons. Worth noting for this clone: Its specificity is unknown.

Looked up from germline, CDR1 is SNHLY and CDR2 is FYNNEI. This CDR3 is 14 amino acids long. Trimming cost V 3 bases and J 5 bases, with 13 bases left between them. Healthy bone marrow donors supplied every sample. The TCR was taken from a young man in good health and CMV-seropositive. The sample comprised PBMCs. J is TRBJ2-5 and V is TRBV2, with D possibly being TRBD2 (6 bases). CDR3 sequence reads: CASSDMGGDETQYF. The CDR3 DNA is TGTGCCAGCAGTGACATGGGCGGGGACGAGACCCAGTACTTC.